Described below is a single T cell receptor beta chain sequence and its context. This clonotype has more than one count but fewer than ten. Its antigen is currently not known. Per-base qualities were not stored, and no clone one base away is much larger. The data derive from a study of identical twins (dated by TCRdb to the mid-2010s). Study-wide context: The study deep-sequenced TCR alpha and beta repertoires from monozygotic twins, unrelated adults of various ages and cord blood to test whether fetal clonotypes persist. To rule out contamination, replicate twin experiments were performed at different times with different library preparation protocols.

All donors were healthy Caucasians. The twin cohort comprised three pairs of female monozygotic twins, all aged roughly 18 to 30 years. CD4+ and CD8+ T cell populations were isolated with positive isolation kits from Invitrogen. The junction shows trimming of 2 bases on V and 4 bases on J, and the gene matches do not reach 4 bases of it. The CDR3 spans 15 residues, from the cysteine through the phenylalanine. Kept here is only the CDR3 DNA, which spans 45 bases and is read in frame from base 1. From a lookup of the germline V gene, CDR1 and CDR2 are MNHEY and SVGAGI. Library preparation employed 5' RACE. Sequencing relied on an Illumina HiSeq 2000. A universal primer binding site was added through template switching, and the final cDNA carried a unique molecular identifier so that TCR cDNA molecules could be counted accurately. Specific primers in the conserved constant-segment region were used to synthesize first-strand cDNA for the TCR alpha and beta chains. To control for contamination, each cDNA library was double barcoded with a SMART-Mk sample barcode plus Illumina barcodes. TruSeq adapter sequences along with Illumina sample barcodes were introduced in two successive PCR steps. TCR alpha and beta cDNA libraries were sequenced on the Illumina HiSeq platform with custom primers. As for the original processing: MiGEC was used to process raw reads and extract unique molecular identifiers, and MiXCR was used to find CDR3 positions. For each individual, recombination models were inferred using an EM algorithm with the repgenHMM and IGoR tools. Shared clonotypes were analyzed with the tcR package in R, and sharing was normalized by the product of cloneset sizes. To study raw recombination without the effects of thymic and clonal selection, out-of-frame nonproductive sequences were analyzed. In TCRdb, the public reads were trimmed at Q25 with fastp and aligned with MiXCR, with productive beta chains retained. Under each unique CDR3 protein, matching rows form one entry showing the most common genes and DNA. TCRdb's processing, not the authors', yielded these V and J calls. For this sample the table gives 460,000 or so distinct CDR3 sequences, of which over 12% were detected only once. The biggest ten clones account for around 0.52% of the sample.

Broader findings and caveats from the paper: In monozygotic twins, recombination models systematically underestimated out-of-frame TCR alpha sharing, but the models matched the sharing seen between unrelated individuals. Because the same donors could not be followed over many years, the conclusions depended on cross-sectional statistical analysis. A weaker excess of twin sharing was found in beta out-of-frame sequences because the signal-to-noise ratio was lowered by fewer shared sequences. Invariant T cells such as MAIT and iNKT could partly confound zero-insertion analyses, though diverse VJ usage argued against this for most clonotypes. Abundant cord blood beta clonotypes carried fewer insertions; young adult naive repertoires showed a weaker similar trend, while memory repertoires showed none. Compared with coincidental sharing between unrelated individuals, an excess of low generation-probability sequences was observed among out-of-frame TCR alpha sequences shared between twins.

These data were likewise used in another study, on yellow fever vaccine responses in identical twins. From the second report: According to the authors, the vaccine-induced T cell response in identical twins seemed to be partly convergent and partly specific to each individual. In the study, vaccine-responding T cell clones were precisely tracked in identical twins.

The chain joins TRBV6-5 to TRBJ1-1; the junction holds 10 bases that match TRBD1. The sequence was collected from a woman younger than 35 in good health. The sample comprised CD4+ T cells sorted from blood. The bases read TGTGCCAGCAGTTACAAGGACAGGGGGGGCACTGAAGCTTTCTTT. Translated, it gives CASSYKDRGGTEAFF.